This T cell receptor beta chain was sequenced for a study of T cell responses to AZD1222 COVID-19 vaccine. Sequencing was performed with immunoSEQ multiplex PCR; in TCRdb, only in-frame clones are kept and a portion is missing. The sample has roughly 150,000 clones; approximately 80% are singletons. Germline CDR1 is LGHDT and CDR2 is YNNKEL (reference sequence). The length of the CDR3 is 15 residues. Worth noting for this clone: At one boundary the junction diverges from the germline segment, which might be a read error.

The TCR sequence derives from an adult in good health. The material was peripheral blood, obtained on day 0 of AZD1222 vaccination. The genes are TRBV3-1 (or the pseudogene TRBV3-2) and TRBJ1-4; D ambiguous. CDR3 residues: CASSMADRNNKKLFF. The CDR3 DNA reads TGTGCCAGCAGCATGGCGGACCGCAATAATAAAAAACTGTTTTTT.